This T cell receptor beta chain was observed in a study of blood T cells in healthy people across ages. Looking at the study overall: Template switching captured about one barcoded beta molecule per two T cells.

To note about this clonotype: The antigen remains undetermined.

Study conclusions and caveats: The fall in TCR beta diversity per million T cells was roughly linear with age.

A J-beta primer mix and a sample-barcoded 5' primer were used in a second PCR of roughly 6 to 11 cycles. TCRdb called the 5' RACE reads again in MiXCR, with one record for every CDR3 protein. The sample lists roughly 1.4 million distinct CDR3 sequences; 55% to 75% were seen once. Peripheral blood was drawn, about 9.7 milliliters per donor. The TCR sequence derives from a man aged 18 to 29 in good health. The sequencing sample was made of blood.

The CDR3 nucleotides are TGCAGCGGGACAGGAAACTCCTACAATGAGCAGTTCTTC. Amino acid sequence: CSGTGNSYNEQFF. The rearrangement joins TRBV29-1 to TRBJ2-1; TRBD1 matches at 7 bases. J lost 0 bases, V lost 7 bases, and 3 bases had no gene match. Germline values: CDR1 SQVTM, CDR2 ANQGSEA. This CDR3 is built from 13 residues.